This TCR beta chain was identified in a study of blood T cell repertoires in COVID-19. TCRdb keeps only in-frame clones here, not all; method: immunoSEQ multiplex PCR. The data contain roughly 360,000 clones, under 85% of them singletons. The germline gives CDR1 SQVTM, CDR2 ANQGSEA. The V and J ends lost 6 bases and 4 bases, in that order; junction bases with no gene match: 7. There are 13 residues in the CDR3. This clonotype was sampled from a woman aged 50 to 60 who had recovered from COVID-19. The source material was PBMCs or T cells enriched from blood (not recorded which). The rearrangement joins TRBV29-1 to TRBJ1-2; the match to TRBD1 covers 8 bases. CDR3 in DNA: TGCAGCGTGACCGGGACAGGCCTCTATGGCTACACCTTC. Amino acids: CSVTGTGLYGYTF.